This is a list of T cell receptor beta chains from one sample in a study of T cells after posttransplantation cyclophosphamide. This table comes from immunoSEQ multiplex PCR, and its TCRdb copy is limited to in-frame clones, with some not included. The table has 22,000 or so clones, around 73% seen once; the top ten hold around 0.7%. Specimen: memory CD4+ T cells sorted from PBMCs. Receptors were obtained from a woman aged 60-70 years in good health, CMV-negative, and a related stem cell transplant donor. CDR3s leave out the opening cysteine and the closing phenylalanine or tryptophan.

cdr3_aa j_call v_call
ASSVRLAGAGELF TRBJ2-2 TRBV7-3
ASSTYRETNEKLF TRBJ1-4 TRBV7-9
ASSPRTGNEKLF TRBJ1-4 TRBV6-5
ASSLVTGYSNQPQH TRBJ1-5 TRBV11-2
ASSLAGGPNIQY TRBJ2-4 TRBV7-2
SVGEGNYGYT TRBJ1-2 TRBV29-1
ASSLEGGGPIYNEQF TRBJ2-1 TRBV5-4
ASSWGQGASGANVLT TRBJ2-6 TRBV5-4
ASSSSGTGGFEQY TRBJ2-7 TRBV28
ASGLGTHSYEQY . TRBV19
ASSLAVGGNYGYT TRBJ1-2 TRBV5-4
ASSEAQEQY TRBJ2-7 TRBV2
ARTRGINQPQH TRBJ1-5 TRBV6-5
ASTPGTSGKRGEQF TRBJ2-1 TRBV7-2
ASSSTGTGAWNTEAF TRBJ1-1 TRBV5-5
ASSLVRGDNEKLF TRBJ1-4 TRBV7-8
ASSVGPMANTGELF TRBJ2-2 TRBV9
AWSAGFSEAF TRBJ1-1 TRBV30
ASSSTGPNYGYT TRBJ1-2 TRBV28
ASSSRGRELF TRBJ2-2 TRBV7-9
ATTYSGSLSYNEQF TRBJ2-1 TRBV7-9
ASSRTVQETQY TRBJ2-5 TRBV7-9
ASRATGTYEQY TRBJ2-7 TRBV27
ASTRGINTGELF TRBJ2-2 TRBV2
AGSSGPYNEQF TRBJ2-1 TRBV7-2
ASSPSGQGLSYEQY TRBJ2-7 TRBV4-3
ATSATLGLGVREQF TRBJ2-1 TRBV15
ASSPPGREDTQY TRBJ2-3 TRBV18
ASSSIAGGEETQY TRBJ2-5 TRBV28
ASSKEHSSGSSYEQY TRBJ2-7 TRBV21-1
ASSRPRYSNQPQH TRBJ1-5 TRBV28
ASRGQANSPLH TRBJ1-6 TRBV2
AWSGLLAGGADTQY TRBJ2-3 TRBV30
ASSLPAGNAYEQY TRBJ2-7 TRBV5-8
ASSLTGSGANVLT TRBJ2-6 TRBV6-6
ASSLNGGGPTDTQY TRBJ2-3 TRBV28
ASSMPGTGRERREAF TRBJ1-1 TRBV19
ASSISASGRNKNIQY TRBJ2-4 TRBV19
ASSPRLAGELF TRBJ2-2 TRBV6-5
AISVGLADTQY TRBJ2-3 TRBV10-3
ASSLGGEAQSY TRBJ2-7 TRBV5-5
ASNWGGGTSYEQY TRBJ2-7 TRBV13
ASSGDILAKNIQY TRBJ2-4 TRBV5-1
ASSTRDSQH TRBJ1-5 TRBV6-6